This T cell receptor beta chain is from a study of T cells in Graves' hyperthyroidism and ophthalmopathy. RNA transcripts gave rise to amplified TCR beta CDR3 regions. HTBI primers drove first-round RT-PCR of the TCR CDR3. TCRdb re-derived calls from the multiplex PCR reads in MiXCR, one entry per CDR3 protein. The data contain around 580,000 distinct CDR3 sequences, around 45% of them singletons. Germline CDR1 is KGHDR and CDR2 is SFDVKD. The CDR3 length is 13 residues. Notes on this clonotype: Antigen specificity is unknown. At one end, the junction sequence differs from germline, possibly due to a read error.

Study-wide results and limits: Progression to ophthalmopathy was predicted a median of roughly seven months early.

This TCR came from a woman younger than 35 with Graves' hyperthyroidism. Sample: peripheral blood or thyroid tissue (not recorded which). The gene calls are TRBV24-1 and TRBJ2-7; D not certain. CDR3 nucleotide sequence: TGTGCCACCAGTCCGACGGCCTCCTACGAGCGGTACTTC. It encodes CATSPTASYERYF.